Listed here are 30 T cell receptor beta chains from one sample, sequenced in a study of shared clonotypes between healthy human individuals. The assay was immunoSEQ multiplex PCR, and TCRdb's table has in-frame clones only and misses some. The data contain some 1 million clones, about 75% of them singletons. Sequencing was performed on memory CD4+ T cells sorted from blood. The subset is: CD45RA-negative fraction. These receptors were collected from a man aged 18 to 30 in good health.

The gene calls are TRBV5-4 and TRBJ2-7; 9 bases align to TRBD2. V gave up 4 bases and J gave up 5 bases; unmatched junction bases: 7. Germline V lookup: CDR1 SGHNT, CDR2 YYREEE (reference sequence). The CDR3 has 14 amino acids. Here the CDR3 DNA reads TGTGCCAGCAGCCTGCGGGGGGGCGGAAACGAGCAGTACTTC. It is translated as CASSLRGGGNEQYF.

Of note for this clone: Different DNA sequences within this sample yield the same CDR3. The rearrangement links TRBV28 to TRBJ1-5; D is undetermined. Trimming removed 6 bases at V and 0 bases at J, with 9 bases between. The CDR3 contains 14 residues. CDR1 is MDHEN and CDR2 is SYDVKM in the germline V gene. The CDR3 reads CASSTGSSNQPQHF. The CDR3 nucleotides read TGTGCCAGCAGCACCGGCTCTAGCAATCAGCCCCAGCATTTT.

The V and J genes are TRBV6-9 and TRBJ2-1; 7 bases are shared with TRBD2. The germline CDR1 and CDR2 sequences are MNHGY and SVAAGI. The length of the CDR3 is 17 residues. V was clipped by 4 bases and J by 0 bases; unmatched bases: 9. The CDR3 here is CASSLRRDYPSYNEQFF. CDR3 in DNA: TGTGCCAGCAGTTTAAGACGGGACTACCCCTCCTACAATGAGCAGTTCTTC.

Points on this clone: This may be a read error, as it is one base from a much larger clone. Other DNA variants within this sample encode the same CDR3. The V call is TRBV5-1, the J call TRBJ1-5; perhaps TRBD1 as D (5 bases). This CDR3 is built from 15 residues. Germline V gene data show CDR1 as SGHRS and CDR2 as YFSETQ. The V end lost 0 bases, the J end lost 3 bases, and 10 bases lay between the germline ends. The CDR3 nucleotides read TGCGCCAGCAGCTTGGACGGGGCTAACAATCAGCCCCAGCATTTT. This gives the protein CASSLDGANNQPQHF.

The rearrangement links TRBV11-2 to TRBJ2-3; maybe TRBD2 (6 bases). V was trimmed by 1 base and J by 0 bases, leaving 11 bases between them. This CDR3 has 16 amino acids. The germline CDR1 and CDR2 sequences are SGHAT and FQNNGV. The CDR3 spells CASSLGGTVSTDTQYF. The CDR3 nucleotides read TGTGCCAGCAGCTTAGGCGGGACCGTTAGCACAGATACGCAGTATTTT.

The genes are TRBV28 and TRBJ1-1; D is ambiguous. The CDR3 totals 13 residues. Trimming stripped 6 bases from V and 1 base from J, with 9 bases between. Germline CDR1 reads MDHEN; CDR2 reads SYDVKM. In DNA form, the CDR3 reads TGTGCCAGCAGGAGTGACCCGAACACTGAAGCTTTCTTT. It is translated as CASRSDPNTEAFF.

The V gene is TRBV5-6, the J gene TRBJ1-1; 8 bases map to TRBD1. The germline V gene encodes CDR1 SGHDT and CDR2 YYEEEE. The CDR3 sequence is 16 residues long. Trimming took 3 bases from V and 3 from J; bases not matched to a gene: 10. The CDR3 loop is CASSSYTTGQDTEAFF. The CDR3 bases are TGTGCCAGCAGCTCGTATACTACGGGACAGGACACTGAAGCTTTCTTT.

This clone was seen only a few times. The rearrangement links TRBV2 to TRBJ1-2; 7 bases align to TRBD1. Germline V gene data show CDR1 as SNHLY and CDR2 as FYNNEI. Trimming cost V 6 bases and J 6 bases; bases outside gene matches: 4. The CDR3 covers 12 residues. The CDR3 reads CASSLQGNGYTF. CDR3 in DNA: TGTGCCAGCAGCCTACAGGGGAATGGCTACACCTTC.

The rearrangement uses TRBV6-5 and TRBJ2-1; D remains ambiguous. V was shortened by 2 bases and J by 0 bases, with 5 bases between the two germline ends. Germline V gene lookup returns CDR1 MNHEY and CDR2 SVGAGI. The CDR3 is 14 residues long. The CDR3 DNA is TGTGCCAGCAGTTACGATAGCTCCTACAATGAGCAGTTCTTC. Amino acids: CASSYDSSYNEQFF.

This chain uses TRBV6-1 with TRBJ2-7; D perhaps matches TRBD1 (5 bases). This CDR3 comprises 13 residues. V gave up 8 bases and J gave up 6 bases, with 17 bases separating them. Germline lookup yields CDR1 MNHNS and CDR2 SASEGT. The CDR3 spells CASVPNKGVEQYF. CDR3 coding DNA: TGTGCCAGCGTACCCAATAAAGGGGTCGAGCAGTACTTC.

V gene TRBV10-3 combines with J gene TRBJ2-1; perhaps D is TRBD1 or TRBD2 (7 bases each). The ends were cut back, 10 bases at V and 4 bases at J, with 17 bases in the middle. The CDR3 spans 14 residues. Germline V gene sequence: CDR1 ENHRY, CDR2 SYGVKD. The CDR3 DNA reads TGTGCCACCGCAGGGGGGGGCGCTTACAATGAGCAGTTCTTC. Its translation is CATAGGGAYNEQFF.

The rearrangement links TRBV7-9 to TRBJ2-1, with D possibly matching TRBD1 (5 bases). Trimming left V 2 bases short and J 7 bases short, with 15 bases between. The CDR3 totals 15 residues. CDR1 SEHNR and CDR2 FQNEAQ come from the germline V gene (reference sequence). This CDR3 reads CASSLLDTLGNEQFF. The CDR3 DNA is TGTGCCAGCAGCTTACTGGACACCTTAGGGAATGAGCAGTTCTTC.

The rearrangement links TRBV6-6 to TRBJ1-2, with D maybe TRBD1 (6 bases). CDR1 is MNHNY and CDR2 is SVGAGI in the germline V gene (reference sequence). This CDR3 is built from 14 residues. Trimming left V 6 bases short and J 4 bases short, with 15 bases between. The CDR3 DNA follows: TGTGCCAGCAGGCAGAACAGGGCGTCCTATGGCTACACCTTC. Protein product: CASRQNRASYGYTF.

The V gene is TRBV7-2, the J gene TRBJ2-2; 10 bases line up with TRBD2. V dropped 6 bases and J dropped 1; count of bases not matched to a gene: 5. CDR1 and CDR2 (germline): SGHTA, FQGNSA. The CDR3 length is 16 residues. The CDR3 sequence is CASRPTSGVNTGELFF. The CDR3 nucleotides are TGTGCCAGCAGACCCACTAGCGGGGTGAACACCGGGGAGCTGTTTTTT. Supplemented by reference TRBV7-2 and TRBJ2-2, the full variable domain reads GAGVSQSPSNKVTEKGKDVELRCDPISGHTALYWYRQSLGQGLEFLIYFQGNSAPDKSGLPSDRFSAERTGGSVSTLTIQRTQQEDSAVYLCASRPTSGVNTGELFFGEGSRLTVL.

The chain combines TRBV11-2 with TRBJ1-4; no clear D gene. Looked up from germline, CDR1 is SGHAT and CDR2 is FQNNGV. This CDR3 spans 14 amino acids. V dropped 5 bases and J dropped 0 bases, with 7 bases sitting between them. CDR3 sequence: CASSPVATNEKLFF. The CDR3 coding sequence is TGTGCCAGCAGCCCGGTCGCAACTAATGAAAAACTGTTTTTT.

The chain uses TRBV6-5 and TRBJ1-2, with a possible D match to TRBD1 (5 bases). V lost 0 bases, J lost 7 bases, and 15 bases lay in between. There are 15 residues in the CDR3. Germline V gene data show CDR1 as MNHEY and CDR2 as SVGAGI. CDR3 sequence: CASSYSEGRWSGYTF. The CDR3 bases are TGTGCCAGCAGTTACTCGGAGGGGAGGTGGTCTGGCTACACCTTC.

Concerning this clone: The same CDR3 is also encoded by other DNA sequences in this sample. The V and J genes are TRBV7-2 and TRBJ1-5; D not resolved. V was shortened by 1 base and J by 2 bases, with 9 bases between the two germline ends. This CDR3 region has 15 residues. Germline-derived CDR1 and CDR2 are SGHTA and FQGNSA. CDR3 DNA sequence: TGTGCCAGCAGCTTAGGGGGTATAGGCAATCAGCCCCAGCATTTT. Translating it yields CASSLGGIGNQPQHF.

The chain carries TRBV2 and TRBJ1-2; possibly TRBD1 for D (6 bases). Trimming took 5 bases from V and 2 from J, leaving 12 bases between them. This CDR3 comprises 14 residues. The germline V gene has CDR1 SNHLY and CDR2 FYNNEI. The CDR3 reads CASSLGTWNYGYTF. Written as DNA, the CDR3 is TGTGCCAGCAGTCTCGGGACATGGAACTATGGCTACACCTTC.

V gene TRBV5-1 combines with J gene TRBJ2-7; no clear D gene. Germline V gene lookup returns CDR1 SGHRS and CDR2 YFSETQ. V was cut by 0 bases and J by 1 base, with 14 bases left in between. There are 16 residues in the CDR3. The CDR3 loop reads CASSLDAERASYEQYF. The CDR3 DNA follows: TGCGCCAGCAGCTTGGACGCAGAACGAGCGTCCTACGAGCAGTACTTC.

Of note for this clone: Other DNA sequences in the sample encode the same CDR3. The genes are TRBV5-1 and TRBJ2-5; 8 bases map to TRBD1. J was trimmed by 1 base and V by 2 bases; bases with no gene match: 1. There are 14 residues in the CDR3. CDR1 and CDR2 from the germline V gene are SGHRS and YFSETQ. The CDR3 loop reads CASSFGQGQETQYF. Here the CDR3 DNA reads TGCGCCAGCAGCTTCGGACAGGGCCAAGAGACCCAGTACTTC.

This sequence joins TRBV28 and TRBJ1-4; 7 nucleotides align to TRBD1. This CDR3 is 17 amino acids long. Trimming at V came to 6 bases and at J to 4 bases, leaving 14 bases not matched to a gene. From germline, CDR1 is MDHEN and CDR2 SYDVKM. In DNA form, the CDR3 reads TGTGCCAGCAGGGGGACTTCTTGGGACAGTGGTAATGAAAAACTGTTTTTT. Amino acids: CASRGTSWDSGNEKLFF.

The CDR3 here is CASRSGTSGSDEQFF. The CDR3 DNA reads TGTGCCAGCAGGTCAGGGACTAGCGGGAGTGATGAGCAGTTCTTC. The gene calls are TRBV7-9 and TRBJ2-1, with TRBD2 matching over 14 bases. V lost 6 bases, J lost 8 bases, and 6 bases stayed unmatched. Per germline, CDR1 SEHNR and CDR2 FQNEAQ (reference sequence). The CDR3 length is 15 residues.

The rearrangement links TRBV10-3 to TRBJ2-7; D could derive from TRBD1 or TRBD2 (5 bases each). The CDR3 covers 14 residues. V lost 6 bases, J lost 5 bases, and 17 bases lay in between. Germline-derived CDR1 and CDR2 are ENHRY and SYGVKD. The CDR3 DNA follows: TGTGCCATCAGGACCGGGACGCCTCGCGACGAGCAGTACTTC. Translated: CAIRTGTPRDEQYF.

CDR3 sequence: CAIRQGLADNQPQHF. CDR3 coding DNA: TGTGCCATCAGGCAGGGTTTAGCAGACAATCAGCCCCAGCATTTT. The chain combines TRBV10-3 with TRBJ1-5; D perhaps matches TRBD1 (5 bases). Germline CDR1 reads ENHRY; CDR2 reads SYGVKD. This CDR3 spans 15 amino acids. V dropped 6 bases and J dropped 3 bases, with 15 bases sitting between them.

This CDR3 is CASSFSGSSTDTQYF. DNA of the CDR3: TGTGCCAGCAGCTTTAGCGGCTCTAGCACAGATACGCAGTATTTT. The rearrangement joins TRBV11-2 to TRBJ2-3; D possibly corresponds to TRBD2 (6 bases). V lost 3 bases and J 0 bases, leaving 10 bases between the germline ends. Germline V lookup: CDR1 SGHAT, CDR2 FQNNGV. The length of the CDR3 is 15 residues.

The CDR3 region has the DNA TGTGCCAGCAGTTACTCGCAAAGGACCAGGGACGAGCAGTACTTC. Translation gives CASSYSQRTRDEQYF. The chain is built from TRBV6-6 and TRBJ2-7; tentative D call: TRBD1 (5 bases). Trimming left V 0 bases short and J 5 bases short, with 14 bases between. The CDR3 totals 15 residues. CDR1 and CDR2 (germline): MNHNY, SVGAGI (reference sequence).

This clone was recorded only once. This sequence is one base from a far larger clone and is likely a read error. Different DNA sequences within this sample yield the same CDR3. The chain recombines TRBV29-1 with TRBJ1-6; D gene unclear. This CDR3 is 18 amino acids long. Germline CDR1 is SQVTM and CDR2 is ANQGSEA. CDR3 nucleotide sequence: TGCAGCGTTGTAAAGGGTCCGAACTTTAGCTCCTATAATTCACCCCTTCACTTT. Translation: CSVVKGPNFSSYNSPLHF.

The V call is TRBV27, the J call TRBJ2-2, with TRBD2 matching 7 bases. This CDR3 has 16 amino acids. Germline CDR1 reads MNHEY; CDR2 reads SMNVEV (reference sequence). In DNA form, the CDR3 reads TGTGCGGACCGGGGATGGGAGGGCCCTCGGGCCGGGGAGCTGTTTTTT. Translating gives CADRGWEGPRAGELFF.

The V gene is TRBV13, the J gene TRBJ1-6, with 7 bases fitting TRBD1. This CDR3 has 17 amino acids. Per germline, CDR1 PRHDT and CDR2 FYEKMQ (reference sequence). Germline trimming cut 5 bases from V and 0 bases from J; bases unmatched to any gene: 7. CDR3 sequence (DNA): TGTGCCAGCAGCCCTGACAGGGAGAGCTCCTATAATTCACCCCTCCACTTT. It translates to CASSPDRESSYNSPLHF.

This clone was seen once. The rearrangement uses TRBV19 and TRBJ2-7, with D possibly TRBD1 on 6 matching bases. Germline V lookup: CDR1 LNHDA, CDR2 SQIVND (reference sequence). This CDR3 comprises 17 residues. The V end lost 5 bases, the J end lost 2 bases, and 22 bases lay between the germline ends. The CDR3 spells CASSVSLDTQGTYEQYF. The CDR3 coding sequence is TGTGCCAGTAGTGTATCTCTGGACACCCAGGGGACCTACGAGCAGTACTTC. Full variable domain (remainder filled in from reference TRBV19 and TRBJ2-7): DGGITQSPKYLFRKEGQNVTLSCEQNLNHDAMYWYRQDPGQGLRLIYYSQIVNDFQKGDIAEGYSVSREKKESFPLTVTSAQKNPTAFYLCASSVSLDTQGTYEQYFGPGTRLTVT.